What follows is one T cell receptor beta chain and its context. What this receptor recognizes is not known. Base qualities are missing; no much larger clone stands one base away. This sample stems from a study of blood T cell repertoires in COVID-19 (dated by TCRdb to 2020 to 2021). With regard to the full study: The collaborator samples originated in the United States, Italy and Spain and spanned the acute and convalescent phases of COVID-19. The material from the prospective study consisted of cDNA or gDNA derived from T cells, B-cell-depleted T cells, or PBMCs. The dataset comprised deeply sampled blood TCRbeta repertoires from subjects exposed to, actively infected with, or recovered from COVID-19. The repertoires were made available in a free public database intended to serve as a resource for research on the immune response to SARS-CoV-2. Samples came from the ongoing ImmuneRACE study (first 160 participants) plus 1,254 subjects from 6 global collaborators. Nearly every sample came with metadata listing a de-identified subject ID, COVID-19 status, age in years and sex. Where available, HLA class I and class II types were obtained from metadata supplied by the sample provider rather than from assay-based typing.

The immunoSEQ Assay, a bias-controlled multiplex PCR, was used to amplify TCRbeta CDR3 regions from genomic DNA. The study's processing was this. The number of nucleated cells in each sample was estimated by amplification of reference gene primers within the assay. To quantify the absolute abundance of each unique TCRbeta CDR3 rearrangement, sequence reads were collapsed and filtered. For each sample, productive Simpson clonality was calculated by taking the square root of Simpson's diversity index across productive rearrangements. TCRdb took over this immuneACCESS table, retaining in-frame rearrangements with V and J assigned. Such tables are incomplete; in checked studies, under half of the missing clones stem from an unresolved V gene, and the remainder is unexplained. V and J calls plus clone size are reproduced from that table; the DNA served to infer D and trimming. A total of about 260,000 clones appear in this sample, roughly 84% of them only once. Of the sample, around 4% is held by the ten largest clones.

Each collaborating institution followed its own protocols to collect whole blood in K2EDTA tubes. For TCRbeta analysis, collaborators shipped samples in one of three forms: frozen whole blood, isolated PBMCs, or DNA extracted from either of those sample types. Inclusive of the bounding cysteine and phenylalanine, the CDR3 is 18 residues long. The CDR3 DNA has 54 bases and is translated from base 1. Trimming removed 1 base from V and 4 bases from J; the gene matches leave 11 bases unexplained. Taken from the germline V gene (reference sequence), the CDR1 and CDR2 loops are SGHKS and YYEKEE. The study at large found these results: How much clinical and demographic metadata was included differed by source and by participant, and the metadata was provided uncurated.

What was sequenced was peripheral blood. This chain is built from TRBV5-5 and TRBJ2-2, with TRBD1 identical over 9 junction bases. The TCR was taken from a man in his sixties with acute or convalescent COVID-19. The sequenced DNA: TGTGCCAGCAGCTTGCACCACCGGGACAGGGTCGCCACCGGGGAGCTGTTTTTT. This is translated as CASSLHHRDRVATGELFF.